Following are 21 T cell receptor beta chains from one sample sequenced in a study of T cell repertoires in cytomegalovirus infection. TCRdb used MiXCR to reprocess the reads, holding one entry per CDR3 protein. In the table there are about 76,000 distinct CDR3 sequences, about 3.8% of which are singletons. The sample was PBMCs. The receptors here all came from a human donor in good health (CMV status not recorded). Some clones in this sample may be carry-over from other donors' samples.

This clonotype was counted at least ten times. V gene TRBV7-8 combines with J gene TRBJ1-6, with TRBD1 matching 7 bases. Germline V CDR1 and CDR2: SGHVS, FQNEAQ. J lost 0 bases, V lost 5 bases, and 16 bases had no gene match. This CDR3 has 20 amino acids. CDR3 DNA sequence: TGTGCCAGCAGCGCCCATTTTAGGACAGGCGCGAGCTCCTATAATTCACCCCTCCACTTT. Residues: CASSAHFRTGASSYNSPLHF.

At least ten counts were recorded for this clonotype. CDR3 nucleotide sequence: TGTGCCAGCAGCTTCCGATTGAACACTGAAGCTTTCTTT. It encodes CASSFRLNTEAFF. This chain joins TRBV7-2 and TRBJ1-1; D is uncertain. Trimming took 3 bases from V and 0 from J, leaving 5 bases between them. Germline V gene sequence: CDR1 SGHTA, CDR2 FQGNSA. CDR3 length equals 13 residues.

Ten or more counts support this clonotype. The chain joins TRBV4-1 to TRBJ2-5; TRBD1 matches 10 bases. The V and J ends lost 2 bases and 2 bases, in that order; junction bases with no gene match: 11. The CDR3 has 18 amino acids. Looked up from germline, CDR1 is MGHRA and CDR2 is YSYEKL. In DNA, the CDR3 is TGCGCCAGCAGCCAAAACTGGGGACAGGGGCGGGCGCAAGAGACCCAGTACTTC. Its translation: CASSQNWGQGRAQETQYF.

This clonotype was counted ten times or more. The rearrangement uses TRBV7-3 and TRBJ1-4, with no clear D. The CDR3 has 13 amino acids. CDR1 and CDR2 from the germline V gene are SGHTA and FQGTGA. The ends were cut back, 4 bases at V and 8 bases at J, with 11 bases in the middle. The CDR3 reads CASSSGPQEKLFF. Written as DNA, the CDR3 is TGTGCCAGCAGCTCCGGGCCCCAAGAAAAACTGTTTTTT.

This clonotype appeared many times. This sequence joins TRBV7-8 and TRBJ1-5, with 8 bases fitting TRBD1. The ends lost 5 bases at V and 8 bases at J; junction bases unmatched: 8. This CDR3 has 14 residues. The germline gives CDR1 SGHVS, CDR2 FQNEAQ. The DNA for the CDR3 is TGTGCCAGCAGCGCCGACAGGGGTGGTAAGCCCCAGCATTTT. Amino acids: CASSADRGGKPQHF.

This clonotype was recorded once. No conserved phenylalanine or tryptophan is present at the end of the CDR3, so a read error is the likely explanation. The chain couples TRBV5-6 to TRBJ2-5; tentative D call: TRBD2 (5 bases). The CDR3 runs to 14 residues. The germline CDR1 and CDR2 sequences are SGHDT and YYEEEE. The CDR3: CASSLGEGQETQYV. The CDR3 DNA is TGTGCAAGCAGCTTAGGTGAGGGTCAAGAGACCCAGTACGTC.

This clonotype was counted many times. This chain uses TRBV6-2 or TRBV6-3 with TRBJ1-2; 7 nucleotides line up with TRBD1. The CDR3 is 14 residues long. Germline assignment: CDR1 MNHEY and CDR2 SVGEGT. Losses at the gene ends were 5 bases for V and 10 bases for J; bases not matched to a gene: 13. CDR3 coding DNA: TGTGCCAGCAGTACTCGGACAGGAGGATCCTACTACACCTTC. Protein product: CASSTRTGGSYYTF.

With respect to this clonotype: Germline and junction disagree at one end, which may indicate a read error. The chain uses TRBV19 and TRBJ1-1; weak D call: TRBD1 (5 bases). This CDR3 has 15 amino acids. Germline V gives CDR1 LNHDA, CDR2 SQIVND (reference sequence). CDR3 sequence: CASSIFRGPSTVAFF. In DNA, the CDR3 is TGTGCCAGTAGTATTTTTCGGGGACCCAGCACTGTAGCTTTCTTT.

This clonotype came up many times. The chain links TRBV12-3 or TRBV12-4 to TRBJ2-1; perhaps TRBD1 as D (6 bases). V shed 8 bases and J shed 5 bases, with 16 bases lying between them. The CDR3 has 14 amino acids. CDR3 amino acids: CASALADSNNEQFF. The CDR3 nucleotides read TGTGCCAGCGCCCTTGCGGACAGCAACAATGAGCAGTTCTTC.

This clonotype was seen ten or more times. The chain joins TRBV20-1 to TRBJ1-5; D gene ambiguous. Trimming took off 4 bases at V and 3 bases at J, with 7 bases between the two ends. The CDR3 has 12 residues. The germline V gene has CDR1 DFQATT and CDR2 SNEGSKA (reference sequence). The CDR3 sequence is CSATKSNQPQHF. The CDR3 nucleotides read TGCAGTGCTACAAAGTCCAATCAGCCCCAGCATTTT.

This clonotype occurred many times. The rearrangement links TRBV6-5 to TRBJ1-1; TRBD1 aligns across 8 bases. V lost 7 bases to trimming and J lost 4 bases; unmatched junction nucleotides: 8. Germline CDR1 MNHEY, CDR2 SVGAGI. There are 14 residues in the CDR3. The CDR3 sequence is CASILTGAGTEAFF. The CDR3 coding sequence is TGTGCCAGCATCCTGACAGGGGCCGGCACTGAAGCTTTCTTT.

This clonotype showed up many times. The chain uses TRBV7-2 and TRBJ1-5; D uncertain. The germline CDR1 and CDR2 sequences are SGHTA and FQGNSA. Trimming stripped 5 bases from V and 0 bases from J, with 5 bases between. This CDR3 spans 13 amino acids. In DNA form, the CDR3 reads TGTGCCAGCAGCCAGGATAGCAATCAGCCCCAGCATTTT. Protein product: CASSQDSNQPQHF. The entire variable domain, with the rest obtained from reference TRBV7-2 and TRBJ1-5, is as follows: GAGVSQSPSNKVTEKGKDVELRCDPISGHTALYWYRQSLGQGLEFLIYFQGNSAPDKSGLPSDRFSAERTGGSVSTLTIQRTQQEDSAVYLCASSQDSNQPQHFGDGTRLSIL.

This clonotype was counted at least ten times. The V and J genes are TRBV20-1 and TRBJ2-3; TRBD1 matches at 10 bases. CDR3 length equals 17 residues. V trimming: 1 base; J trimming: 6 bases; junction bases outside the gene matches: 13. Looked up from germline, CDR1 is DFQATT and CDR2 is SNEGSKA (reference sequence). The DNA for the CDR3 is TGCAGTGCTAGAGGTGCTGGGACAGGGGCCGGCGGGGATACGCAGTATTTT. The encoded protein is CSARGAGTGAGGDTQYF.

This clonotype was found many times. The chain carries TRBV7-2 and TRBJ2-1; no firm D call. CDR1 is SGHTA, CDR2 FQGNSA, per germline. Between the trimmed V and J ends, which lost 5 bases and 3 bases, there was a span of 11 bases. The CDR3 is 14 amino acids. In DNA, the CDR3 is TGTGCCAGCAGCACGCGGACGTACTACAATGAGCAGTTCTTC. It specifies CASSTRTYYNEQFF.

This clonotype was observed many times. V usage is TRBV5-6 and J usage is TRBJ2-3; D not certain. Germline V gene sequence: CDR1 SGHDT, CDR2 YYEEEE. The CDR3 is 12 amino acids. Trimming stripped 4 bases from V and 6 bases from J, with 9 bases between. CDR3 bases: TGTGCCAGCAGCCCCGGTGTGGATACGCAGTATTTT. Translating it yields CASSPGVDTQYF.

This clonotype showed up many times. The V gene is TRBV7-2, the J gene TRBJ1-1, with D unclear. The germline V and J ends were trimmed by 2 bases and 1 base, with 5 bases remaining between them. CDR3 length: 13 amino acids. The germline V gene has CDR1 SGHTA and CDR2 FQGNSA. The CDR3 region has the DNA TGTGCCAGCAGCTTACAAGAGAACACTGAAGCTTTCTTT. It codes for CASSLQENTEAFF.

This clonotype was counted ten times or more. This sequence joins TRBV27 and TRBJ2-7; D may be TRBD1 (6 bases). The CDR3 has 14 amino acids. V was shortened by 2 bases and J by 5 bases, with 13 bases between the two germline ends. Germline lookup yields CDR1 MNHEY and CDR2 SMNVEV (reference sequence). CDR3 DNA: TGTGCCAGCAGTTTACCCGGCAGGGGCCACGAGCAGTACTTC. This sequence encodes CASSLPGRGHEQYF.

This clonotype was counted ten times or more. CDR3 loop: CASSTRDRNTEAFF. The CDR3, as DNA: TGTGCCAGCAGCACCCGGGACAGAAACACTGAAGCTTTCTTT. The rearrangement joins TRBV6-2 or TRBV6-3 to TRBJ1-1, with 7 nucleotides matching TRBD1. This CDR3 is 14 amino acids long. Germline V gene sequence: CDR1 MNHEY, CDR2 SVGEGT. V dropped 6 bases and J dropped 2; count of bases not matched to a gene: 6.

This clonotype was found many times. The chain links TRBV20-1 to TRBJ1-2; D is uncertain. The CDR3 consists of 11 residues. Germline V gene lookup returns CDR1 DFQATT and CDR2 SNEGSKA (reference sequence). CDR3 amino acids: CRPLEDYGYTF. Written as DNA, the CDR3 is TGCAGACCCCTAGAGGACTATGGCTACACCTTC.

This clonotype was observed many times. This chain links TRBV11-2 with TRBJ2-3; 7 bases match TRBD1. Trimming cost V 4 bases and J 5 bases; bases outside gene matches: 6. Germline V gene lookup returns CDR1 SGHAT and CDR2 FQNNGV. This CDR3 region has 14 residues. This CDR3 reads CASSSGTVGDTQYF. For the CDR3, the DNA is TGTGCCAGCAGCTCCGGGACAGTGGGAGATACGCAGTATTTT.

This clonotype showed up many times. CDR3 sequence: CSARDASQPQHF. The CDR3 nucleotides read TGCAGTGCTAGAGACGCGTCTCAGCCCCAGCATTTT. V usage is TRBV20-1 and J usage is TRBJ1-5; D call uncertain. Germline CDR1 and CDR2: DFQATT and SNEGSKA (reference sequence). The CDR3 totals 12 residues. Trimming shortened V by 0 bases and J by 6 bases, and 6 bases separated the two germline ends.